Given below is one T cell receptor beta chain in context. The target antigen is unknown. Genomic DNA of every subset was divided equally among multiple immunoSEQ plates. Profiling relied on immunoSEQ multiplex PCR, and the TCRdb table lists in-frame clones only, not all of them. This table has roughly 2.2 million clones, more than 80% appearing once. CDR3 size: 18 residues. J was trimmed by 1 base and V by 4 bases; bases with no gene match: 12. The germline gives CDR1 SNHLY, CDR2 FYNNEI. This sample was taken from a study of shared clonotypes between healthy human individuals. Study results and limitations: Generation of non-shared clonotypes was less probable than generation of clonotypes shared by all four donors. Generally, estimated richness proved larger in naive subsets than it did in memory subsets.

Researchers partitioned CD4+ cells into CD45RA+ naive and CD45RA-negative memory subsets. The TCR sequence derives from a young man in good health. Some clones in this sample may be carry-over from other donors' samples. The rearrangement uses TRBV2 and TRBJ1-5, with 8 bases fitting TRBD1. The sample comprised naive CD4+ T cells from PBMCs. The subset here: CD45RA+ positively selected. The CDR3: CASSGTPGGRLSNQPQHF. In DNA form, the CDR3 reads TGTGCCAGCAGTGGCACACCAGGGGGCAGGCTCAGCAATCAGCCCCAGCATTTT.